These 17 T cell receptor beta chains came from one sample sequenced in a study of metastatic and nonmetastatic thyroid tumors. Every patient underwent thyroid surgery untreated. TCRdb re-called clones via MiXCR from the PCR reads. In the table there are about 93,000 clones, about 13% of which are singletons. Sequencing was carried out using blood. Every receptor here comes from a female donor with papillary thyroid cancer or a benign thyroid nodule (not recorded which). Some clones in this sample may be carry-over from other donors' samples.

This clone showed up many times. The V call is TRBV15, the J call TRBJ1-6, with D possibly TRBD1 on 5 matching bases. Per germline, CDR1 LNHNV and CDR2 YYDKDF (reference sequence). The V gene lost 3 bases and the J gene lost 8 bases, with 14 bases spanning the gap. The CDR3 consists of 15 residues. The DNA of the CDR3 is TGTGCCACCAGCAGGGCGGTAGGGGTCGATTCACCCCTCCACTTT. Its protein is CATSRAVGVDSPLHF. The entire variable domain, with the rest obtained from reference TRBV15 and TRBJ1-6, is as follows: DAMVIQNPRYQVTQFGKPVTLSCSQTLNHNVMYWYQQKSSQAPKLLFHYYDKDFNNEADTPDNFQSRRPNTSFCFLDIRSPGLGDTAMYLCATSRAVGVDSPLHFGNGTRLTVT.

Many counts were recorded for this clone. This sample includes further DNA sequences coding for the same CDR3. V is TRBV29-1 and J is TRBJ2-7; the D is unclear. V shed 6 bases and J shed 3 bases, with 15 bases lying between them. Looked up from germline, CDR1 is SQVTM and CDR2 is ANQGSEA. The CDR3 spans 13 residues. The CDR3 sequence is CSVQRIGNYEQYF. The CDR3 DNA reads as TGCAGCGTCCAAAGGATCGGTAACTACGAGCAGTACTTC.

This clone was seen ten or more times. Just one base apart from a much larger clone, this may be a read error. V gene TRBV6-2 or TRBV6-3 combines with J gene TRBJ2-3; D remains unclear. Germline V gene data show CDR1 as MNHEY and CDR2 as SVGEGT. V was pared by 5 bases and J by 3 bases, with 3 bases between. The CDR3 is 11 residues long. In DNA form, the CDR3 reads TGTGCCAGCAGTCAGACAGATACGCAGTATTTT. Residues: CASSQTDTQYF.

This clone was observed at least ten times. The chain is built from TRBV28 and TRBJ2-7; 9 bases map to TRBD1. The CDR3 spans 13 residues. Losses at the gene ends were 7 bases for V and 5 bases for J; bases not matched to a gene: 6. The V gene's germline CDR1 is MDHEN and CDR2 SYDVKM. CDR3 coding DNA: TGTGCCAGCATACGGACAGGGGTTGACGAGCAGTACTTC. Protein sequence: CASIRTGVDEQYF.

This clone has only a few counts. The chain recombines TRBV2 with TRBJ2-5; the match to TRBD2 covers 8 bases. There are 15 residues in the CDR3. Losses at the gene ends were 1 base for V and 5 bases for J; bases not matched to a gene: 6. Germline V gene lookup returns CDR1 SNHLY and CDR2 FYNNEI. The DNA of the CDR3 is TGTGCCAGCAGTGAAGGTGCTGGCGGGGGGGAGACCCAGTACTTC. Protein: CASSEGAGGGETQYF. The full variable domain, with the rest looked up from reference TRBV2 and TRBJ2-5, is EPEVTQTPSHQVTQMGQEVILRCVPISNHLYFYWYRQILGQKVEFLVSFYNNEISEKSEIFDDQFSVERPDGSNFTLKIRSTKLEDSAMYFCASSEGAGGGETQYFGPGTRLLVL.

By frequency in the sample, this clone is medium-sized. CDR3 protein: CASSISDWRESNQPQHF. The CDR3 bases are TGTGCCAGTAGTATTAGCGATTGGAGGGAGAGCAATCAGCCCCAGCATTTT. The V and J genes are TRBV19 and TRBJ1-5; D is ambiguous. The CDR3 runs 17 residues. Germline loops: CDR1 LNHDA, CDR2 SQIVND (reference sequence). Trimming stripped 3 bases from V and 1 base from J, with 16 bases between.

The chain couples TRBV11-3 to TRBJ1-5, with D perhaps TRBD1 (5 bases). The ends were cut back, 5 bases at V and 3 bases at J, with 14 bases in the middle. Germline values: CDR1 SGHNT, CDR2 YENEEA. The CDR3 consists of 15 residues. As DNA, the CDR3 is TGTGCCAGCAGCATCAACAGGTGGATCAATCAGCCCCAGCATTTT. This translates into CASSINRWINQPQHF.

This clone was recorded many times. This sequence joins TRBV20-1 and TRBJ2-1; D gene uncertain. Germline V lookup: CDR1 DFQATT, CDR2 SNEGSKA (reference sequence). The CDR3 sequence is 14 residues long. Trimming left V 4 bases short and J 0 bases short, with 10 bases between. The CDR3, as DNA: TGCAGTGCTACCAACCCTAGCTCCTACAATGAGCAGTTCTTC. Its protein product is CSATNPSSYNEQFF.

This clone was detected a few times. A read error may be the cause here, since a much bigger clone is one base away. The chain is built from TRBV20-1 and TRBJ2-7; TRBD2 is a possible D gene (5 bases). Germline V gene sequence: CDR1 DFQATT, CDR2 SNEGSKA (reference sequence). The CDR3 extends over 11 amino acids. V lost 4 bases and J lost 6, with 10 bases in between. The CDR3 loop is CSAIPTTEQYF. The CDR3 coding sequence is TGCAGTGCTATCCCGACTACCGAGCAGTACTTC.

Here the CDR3 DNA reads TGCAGTGCTACGGACAGCCTATCCTACAATGAGCAGTTCTTC. It translates to CSATDSLSYNEQFF. The chain employs TRBV20-1 and TRBJ2-1; D perhaps matches TRBD1 (6 bases). This CDR3 is built from 14 residues. CDR1 is DFQATT and CDR2 is SNEGSKA in the germline V gene (reference sequence). V shed 4 bases and J shed 1 base, with 11 bases lying between them.

V is TRBV7-9 and J is TRBJ2-7; 7 nucleotides match TRBD1. The germline gives CDR1 SEHNR, CDR2 FQNEAQ (reference sequence). This CDR3 has 14 amino acids. Trimming took 5 bases from V and 1 from J; bases not matched to a gene: 5. The CDR3 DNA reads as TGTGCCAGCAGCGACCCGGGACAGTCCTACGAGCAGTACTTC. It specifies CASSDPGQSYEQYF.

There are many counts of this clone. V gene TRBV20-1 combines with J gene TRBJ1-5; no firm D call. CDR3 length equals 14 residues. The V end lost 0 bases, the J end lost 0 bases, and 6 bases lay between the germline ends. In germline, CDR1 is DFQATT, CDR2 SNEGSKA (reference sequence). CDR3: CSARDPYSNQPQHF. The CDR3 DNA follows: TGCAGTGCTAGAGATCCCTATAGCAATCAGCCCCAGCATTTT.

This clone was picked up many times. The genes are TRBV9 and TRBJ1-1; perhaps TRBD1 as D (5 bases). V lost 0 bases, J lost 3 bases, and 9 bases lay in between. This CDR3 is built from 14 residues. Germline CDR1 SGDLS, CDR2 YYNGEE. The CDR3 protein is CASSVGGDYTEAFF. DNA of the CDR3: TGTGCCAGCAGCGTAGGAGGGGACTACACTGAAGCTTTCTTT.

This clone was seen at least ten times. The rearrangement links TRBV5-1 to TRBJ2-7; D gene uncertain. This CDR3 is 14 amino acids long. V was cut by 0 bases and J by 2 bases, with 9 bases left in between. The germline CDR1 and CDR2 sequences are SGHRS and YFSETQ. DNA of the CDR3: TGCGCCAGCAGCTTGGTAGATGGACCCTACGAGCAGTACTTC. It translates to CASSLVDGPYEQYF.

Many counts were recorded for this clone. V gene TRBV19 combines with J gene TRBJ1-5; 9 bases match TRBD1. The V and J ends lost 4 bases and 0 bases, in that order; junction bases with no gene match: 4. Germline CDR1 is LNHDA and CDR2 is SQIVND (reference sequence). This CDR3 contains 16 residues. The CDR3 reads CASSTYRGHSNQPQHF. In nucleotides, the CDR3 is TGTGCCAGTAGTACCTACAGGGGGCATAGCAATCAGCCCCAGCATTTT.

This clone has more than one count but fewer than ten. The chain has TRBV7-9 and TRBJ1-2; a possible D gene is TRBD1 (6 bases). The CDR3 contains 14 residues. V was pared by 4 bases and J by 4 bases, with 13 bases between. Germline values: CDR1 SEHNR, CDR2 FQNEAQ (reference sequence). The CDR3 is CASSYNPDSYGYTF. The DNA of the CDR3 is TGTGCCAGCAGCTACAACCCGGACAGCTATGGCTACACCTTC. Using reference TRBV7-9 and TRBJ1-2 for the parts outside the CDR3, the full variable domain is DTGVSQNPRHKITKRGQNVTFRCDPISEHNRLYWYRQTLGQGPEFLTYFQNEAQLEKSRLLSDRFSAERPKGSFSTLEIQRTEQGDSAMYLCASSYNPDSYGYTFGSGTRLTVV.

The chain is built from TRBV18 and TRBJ2-1, with D perhaps matching TRBD1 (5 bases). Trimming cost V 0 bases and J 4 bases, with 13 bases left between them. Per germline, CDR1 KGHSH and CDR2 LQKENI. The CDR3 length is 16 residues. The CDR3 DNA follows: TGTGCCAGCTCACCACCTGACAGTTCCACGTACAATGAGCAGTTCTTC. Amino acids: CASSPPDSSTYNEQFF.